This record looks at one TCR beta chain sequence and its context. V lost 3 bases, J lost 0 bases, and 4 bases stayed unmatched. This CDR3 spans 16 amino acids. The sample comes from a study of CD8 T cells in Susac syndrome. With random hexamers, reverse transcription was performed on roughly 0.45 to 1 ug of RNA. Using its own MiXCR run on the immunoSEQ multiplex PCR reads, TCRdb lists one record per CDR3 protein. This table holds about 140,000 distinct CDR3 sequences, around 94% found once. The rearrangement joins TRBV23-1 to TRBJ2-1, with 8 nucleotides matching TRBD1. TRBV23-1 is marked as an open reading frame, function uncertain. This TCR was recovered from a human donor in good health. Material for sequencing was CD8+ T cells from PBMCs. CDR3 in amino acids: CASSQWTGNSYNEQFF. CDR3 DNA: TGCGCCAGCAGTCAGTGGACAGGGAACTCCTACAATGAGCAGTTCTTC.